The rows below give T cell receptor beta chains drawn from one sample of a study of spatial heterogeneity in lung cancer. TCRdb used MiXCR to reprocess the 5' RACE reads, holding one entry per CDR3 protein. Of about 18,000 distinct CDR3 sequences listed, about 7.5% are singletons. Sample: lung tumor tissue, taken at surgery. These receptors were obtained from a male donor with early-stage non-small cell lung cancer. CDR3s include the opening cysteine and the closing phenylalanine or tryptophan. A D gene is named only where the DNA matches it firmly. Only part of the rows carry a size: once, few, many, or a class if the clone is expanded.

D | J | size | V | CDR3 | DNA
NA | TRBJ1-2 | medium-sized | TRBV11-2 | CASRQGVSGYTF | TGTGCCAGCAGACAGGGCGTTAGTGGCTACACCTTC
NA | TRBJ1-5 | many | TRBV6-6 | CASRDGFRPQHF | TGTGCCAGCAGGGACGGATTTCGGCCCCAGCATTTT
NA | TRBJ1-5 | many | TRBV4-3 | CASSREWDNQPQHF | TGCGCCAGCAGCCGCGAATGGGACAATCAGCCCCAGCATTTT
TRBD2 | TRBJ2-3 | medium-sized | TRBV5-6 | CASSLTSGASYTDTQYF | TGTGCCAGCAGCTTAACCAGCGGGGCGTCTTACACAGATACGCAGTATTTT
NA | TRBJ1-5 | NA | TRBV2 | CASSDGPSNQPQHF | TGTGCCAGCAGTGACGGCCCAAGCAATCAGCCCCAGCATTTT
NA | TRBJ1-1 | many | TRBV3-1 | CASSPRVGGITEAFF | TGTGCCAGCAGCCCTAGGGTGGGAGGGATCACTGAAGCTTTCTTT
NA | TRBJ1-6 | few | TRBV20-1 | CSARDGRTNSPLHF | TGCAGTGCTAGGGACGGAAGGACAAATTCACCCCTCCACTTT
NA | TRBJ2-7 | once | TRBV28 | CASSLNVYEQYF | TGTGCCAGCAGTTTAAACGTCTACGAGCAGTACTTC
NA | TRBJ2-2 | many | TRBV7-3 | CASSGGMTGELFF | TGTGCCAGCAGCGGGGGGATGACCGGGGAGCTGTTTTTT
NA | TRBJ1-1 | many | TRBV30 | CALHRGTSEAFF | TGTGCCTTACATAGGGGTACGTCTGAAGCTTTCTTT
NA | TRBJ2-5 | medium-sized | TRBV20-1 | CSASRQINILQETQYF | TGCAGTGCTAGTCGGCAGATTAATATCCTTCAAGAGACCCAGTACTTC
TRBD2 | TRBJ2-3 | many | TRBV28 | CASSTSFGLADTDTQYF | TGTGCCAGCAGTACTTCATTCGGACTAGCGGACACAGATACGCAGTATTTT
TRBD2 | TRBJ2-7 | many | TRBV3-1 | CASSLTSGGGEQYF | TGTGCCAGCAGCCTCACTAGCGGGGGAGGCGAGCAGTACTTC
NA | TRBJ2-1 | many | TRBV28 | CASSRGGPSNEQFF | TGTGCCAGCAGCAGAGGGGGGCCTTCTAATGAGCAGTTCTTC
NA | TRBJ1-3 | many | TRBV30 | CAQALGTGDTIYF | TGTGCCCAGGCCCTCGGAACGGGGGACACCATATATTTT
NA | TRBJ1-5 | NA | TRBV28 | CASNGDPRRTSPQHF | TGTGCCAGCAATGGAGACCCGCGGAGGACATCGCCCCAGCATTTT
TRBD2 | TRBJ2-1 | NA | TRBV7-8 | CASSLRRTGLAGDLCEQFF | TGTGCCAGCAGCTTACGAAGAACCGGACTAGCGGGGGATCTCTGTGAGCAGTTCTTC
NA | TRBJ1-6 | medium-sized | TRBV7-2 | CASSLQSSYNSPLHF | TGTGCCAGCAGCTTACAGAGCTCCTATAATTCACCCCTCCACTTT
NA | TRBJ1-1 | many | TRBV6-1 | CASSERRGVVMTEAFF | TGTGCCAGCAGTGAAAGGAGGGGGGTTGTGATGACTGAAGCTTTCTTT
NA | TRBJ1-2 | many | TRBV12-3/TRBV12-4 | CASSLNPGRYGYTF | TGTGCCAGCAGTTTAAACCCCGGGAGGTATGGCTACACCTTC
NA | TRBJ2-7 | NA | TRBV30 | CAWTETLINREQYF | TGTGCCTGGACCGAGACATTAATTAACCGGGAGCAGTACTTC
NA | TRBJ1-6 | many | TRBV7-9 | CASSLSTGYSPLHF | TGTGCCAGCAGCTTATCTACAGGTTATTCACCCCTCCACTTT
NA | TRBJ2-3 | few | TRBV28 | CASSFGSTDTQYF | TGTGCCAGCAGTTTTGGTAGCACAGATACGCAGTATTTT
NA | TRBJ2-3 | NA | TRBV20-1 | CSARGEFWDTQYF | TGCAGTGCTAGGGGGGAGTTTTGGGATACGCAGTATTTT
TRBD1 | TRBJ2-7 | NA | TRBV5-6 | CASSWVDRGEQYF | TGTGCCAGCAGCTGGGTCGACAGGGGCGAGCAGTACTTC
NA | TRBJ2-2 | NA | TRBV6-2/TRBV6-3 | CASKGTNAGELFF | TGTGCCAGTAAGGGCACGAACGCCGGGGAGCTGTTTTTT
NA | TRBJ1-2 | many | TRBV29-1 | CSVSQTDYYGYTF | TGCAGCGTTTCACAGACAGATTACTATGGCTACACCTTC
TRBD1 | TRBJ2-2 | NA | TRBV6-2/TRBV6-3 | CASSYRRQGGTNTGELFF | TGTGCCAGCAGTTACAGGCGACAGGGGGGAACGAACACCGGGGAGCTGTTTTTT
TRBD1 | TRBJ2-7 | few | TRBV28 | CAAGQGAYEQYF | TGTGCCGCGGGACAGGGGGCCTACGAGCAGTACTTC
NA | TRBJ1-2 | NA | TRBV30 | CACKELMGPSPDGYTF | TGTGCCTGTAAAGAACTTATGGGCCCAAGCCCCGATGGCTACACCTTC
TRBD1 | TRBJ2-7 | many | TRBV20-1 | CSARLTGRPYEQYF | TGCAGTGCTAGGTTGACAGGGCGTCCCTACGAGCAGTACTTC
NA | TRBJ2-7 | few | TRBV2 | CASSEADLLAYEQYF | TGTGCCAGCAGTGAAGCTGACTTATTGGCCTACGAGCAGTACTTC
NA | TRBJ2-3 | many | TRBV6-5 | CASAGSTDTQYF | TGTGCCAGCGCAGGGAGCACAGATACGCAGTATTTT
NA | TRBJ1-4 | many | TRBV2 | CASNSRGTNEKLFF | TGTGCCAGCAATTCTCGGGGAACTAATGAAAAACTGTTTTTT
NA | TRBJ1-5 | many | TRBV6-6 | CASSYTSPAVQPQHF | TGTGCCAGCAGTTACACCTCACCCGCGGTTCAGCCCCAGCATTTT
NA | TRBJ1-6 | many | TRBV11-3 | CASSLDPATRANSPLHF | TGTGCCAGCAGCTTAGATCCGGCGACACGAGCTAATTCACCCCTCCACTTT
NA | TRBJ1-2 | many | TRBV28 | CASSPGTFGGYTF | TGTGCCAGCAGTCCCGGGACGTTCGGGGGCTACACCTTC
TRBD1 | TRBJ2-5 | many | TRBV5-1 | CATRTGPQETQYF | TGCGCCACCCGGACAGGGCCTCAAGAGACCCAGTACTTC
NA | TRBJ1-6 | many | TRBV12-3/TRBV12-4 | CASSLWASDSPLHF | TGTGCCAGCAGTTTATGGGCCTCGGATTCACCCCTCCACTTT
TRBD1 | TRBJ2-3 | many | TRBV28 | CASSGQGGSDTQYF | TGTGCCAGCAGCGGACAGGGGGGGTCAGATACGCAGTATTTT
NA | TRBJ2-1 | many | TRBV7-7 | CASSFDTYNEQFF | TGTGCTAGCAGCTTTGACACCTACAATGAGCAGTTCTTC
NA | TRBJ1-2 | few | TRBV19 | CASSPFQGTYGYTF | TGTGCCAGTAGTCCCTTCCAGGGTACCTATGGCTACACCTTC
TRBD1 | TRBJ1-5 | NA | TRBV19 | CASSPHWGQGSNQPQHF | TGTGCCAGTAGTCCGCATTGGGGACAGGGTAGCAATCAGCCCCAGCATTTT
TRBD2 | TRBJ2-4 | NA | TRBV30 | CAWTQRGAGSKNIQYF | TGTGCCTGGACCCAGCGGGGAGCGGGATCCAAAAACATTCAGTACTTC
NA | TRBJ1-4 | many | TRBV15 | CATSRDLDSATNEKLFF | TGTGCCACCAGCAGAGATTTGGACAGCGCAACTAATGAAAAACTGTTTTTT
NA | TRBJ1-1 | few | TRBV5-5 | CASSLEAGYEAFF | TGTGCCAGCAGCTTGGAAGCAGGTTATGAAGCTTTCTTT
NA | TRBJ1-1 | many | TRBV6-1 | CASSERLGAPAEAFF | TGTGCCAGCAGTGAACGACTAGGGGCCCCCGCTGAAGCTTTCTTT
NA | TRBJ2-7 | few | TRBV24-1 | CATTGSYEQYF | TGTGCCACCACAGGGTCCTACGAGCAGTACTTC
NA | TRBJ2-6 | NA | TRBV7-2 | CASSSQGGGANVLTF | TGTGCCAGCAGCTCCCAGGGCGGTGGGGCCAACGTCCTGACTTTC
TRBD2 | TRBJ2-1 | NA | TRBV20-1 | CSARDLVLAGGREQFF | TGCAGTGCTAGAGATCTGGTACTAGCGGGGGGGCGTGAGCAGTTCTTC
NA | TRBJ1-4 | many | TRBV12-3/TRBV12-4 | CASSLSGGKEKLFF | TGTGCCAGCAGCCTCTCCGGGGGGAAGGAAAAACTGTTTTTT
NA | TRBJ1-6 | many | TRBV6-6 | CASSSGRSSYNSPLHF | TGTGCCAGCAGTTCAGGACGGAGCTCCTATAATTCACCCCTCCACTTT
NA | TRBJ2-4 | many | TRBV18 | CASSREGGYNIQYF | TGTGCCAGCTCACGAGAGGGGGGATATAACATTCAGTACTTC
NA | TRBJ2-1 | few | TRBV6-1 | CASSENRYNEQFF | TGTGCCAGCAGTGAAAACAGATACAATGAGCAGTTCTTC
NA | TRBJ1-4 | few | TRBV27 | CASSFRGLQKLFF | TGTGCCAGCAGTTTCCGGGGACTCCAAAAACTGTTTTTT
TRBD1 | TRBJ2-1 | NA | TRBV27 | CASSTLQGAGYNEQFF | TGTGCCAGCTCCACACTACAGGGGGCGGGGTACAATGAGCAGTTCTTC
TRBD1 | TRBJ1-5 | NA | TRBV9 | CASSENPPGQGWESNQPQHF | TGTGCCAGCAGCGAGAATCCTCCGGGACAGGGTTGGGAAAGCAATCAGCCCCAGCATTTT